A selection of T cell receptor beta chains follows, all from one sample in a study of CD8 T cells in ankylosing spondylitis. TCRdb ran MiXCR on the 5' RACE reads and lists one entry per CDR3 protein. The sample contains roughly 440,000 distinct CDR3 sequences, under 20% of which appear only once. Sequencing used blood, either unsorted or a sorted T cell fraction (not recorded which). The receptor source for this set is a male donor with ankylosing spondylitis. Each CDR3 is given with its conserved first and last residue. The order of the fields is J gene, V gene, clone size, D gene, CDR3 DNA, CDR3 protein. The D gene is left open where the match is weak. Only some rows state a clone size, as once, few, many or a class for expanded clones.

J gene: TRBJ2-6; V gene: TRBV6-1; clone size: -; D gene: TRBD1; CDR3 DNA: TGTGCCAGCAGGCCCAAACCGGGACAGCCTCTCTCTGGGGCCAACGTCCTGACTTTC; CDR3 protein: CASRPKPGQPLSGANVLTF
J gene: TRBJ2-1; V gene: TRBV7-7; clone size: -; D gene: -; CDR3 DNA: TGTGCTAGCAGCTTAGGGCACCCACTTTACAATGAGCAGTTCTTC; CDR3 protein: CASSLGHPLYNEQFF
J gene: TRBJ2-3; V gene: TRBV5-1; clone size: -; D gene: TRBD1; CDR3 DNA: TGCGCCAGCAGGTTTCAGGGGGAACTAGATACGCAGTATTTT; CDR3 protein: CASRFQGELDTQYF
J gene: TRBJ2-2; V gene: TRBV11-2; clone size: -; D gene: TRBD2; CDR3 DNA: TGTGCCAGCTCCTGGGTGGGGAGGGGCACCGGGGAGCTGTTTTTT; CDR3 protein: CASSWVGRGTGELFF
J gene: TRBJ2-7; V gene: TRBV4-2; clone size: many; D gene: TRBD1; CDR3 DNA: TGTGCCAGCAGCCAAATCACCGGGACAGGCGTGTACGAGCAGTACTTC; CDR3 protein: CASSQITGTGVYEQYF
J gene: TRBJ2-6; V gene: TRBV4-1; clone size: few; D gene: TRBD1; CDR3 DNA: TGCGCCAGCAGCCAAGCCACAGGGGCTGGGGCCAACGTCCTGACTTTC; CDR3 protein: CASSQATGAGANVLTF
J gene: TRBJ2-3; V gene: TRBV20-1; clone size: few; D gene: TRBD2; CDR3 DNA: TGCAGTGCTAGACAGCGGGGGGACCCTGGGGATACGCAGTATTTT; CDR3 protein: CSARQRGDPGDTQYF
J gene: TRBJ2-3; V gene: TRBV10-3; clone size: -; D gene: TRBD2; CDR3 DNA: TGTGCCATCAGTGAGGCCGGGGGGGGGACAGATACGCAGTATTTT; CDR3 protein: CAISEAGGGTDTQYF
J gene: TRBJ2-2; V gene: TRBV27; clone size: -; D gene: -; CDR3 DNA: TGTGCCAGCAGTCCCTCCAGCCCGGGGGCGAACACCGGGGAGCTGTTTTTT; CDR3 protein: CASSPSSPGANTGELFF
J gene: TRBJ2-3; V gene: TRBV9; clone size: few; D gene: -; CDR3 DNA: TGTGCCAGCACAAAGCGAGCAGGGGTCACAGATACGCAGTATTTT; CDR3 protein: CASTKRAGVTDTQYF
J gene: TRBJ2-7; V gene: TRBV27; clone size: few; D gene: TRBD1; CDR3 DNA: TGTGCCAGCAGGTCAGGGGGCTCGCAAGAGCAGTACTTC; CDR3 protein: CASRSGGSQEQYF
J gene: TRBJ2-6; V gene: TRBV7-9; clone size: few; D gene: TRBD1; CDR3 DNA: TGTGCCAGCAGCCAAGGGACAGGGGGTCCTGGGGCCAACGTCCTGACTTTC; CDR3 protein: CASSQGTGGPGANVLTF
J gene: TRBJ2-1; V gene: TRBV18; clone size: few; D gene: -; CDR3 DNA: TGTGCCAGCTCAAGGGGAGGCCAAAATACCTACAATGAGCAGTTCTTC; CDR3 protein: CASSRGGQNTYNEQFF
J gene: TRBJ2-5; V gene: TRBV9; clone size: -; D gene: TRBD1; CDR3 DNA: TGTGCCAGCAGCAAAGCGGGGACAGGGGGCGCGGTGACCCAGTACTTC; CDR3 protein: CASSKAGTGGAVTQYF
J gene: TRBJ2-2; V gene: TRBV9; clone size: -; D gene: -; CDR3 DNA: TGTGCCAGCAGCGAGACGGGGTATCGCAACACCGGGGAGCTGTTTTTT; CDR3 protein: CASSETGYRNTGELFF
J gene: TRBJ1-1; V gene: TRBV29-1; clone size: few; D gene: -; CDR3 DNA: TGCAGCGTTGAACAGGGCGGTGCAGCTTTCTTT; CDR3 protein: CSVEQGGAAFF
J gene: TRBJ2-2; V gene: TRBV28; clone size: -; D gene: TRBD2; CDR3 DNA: TGTGCCAGCAGCTCCCTCGGACTAGTCACCGGGGAGCTGTTTTTT; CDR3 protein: CASSSLGLVTGELFF
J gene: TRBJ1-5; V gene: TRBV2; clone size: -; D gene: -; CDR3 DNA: TGTGCCAGCAGTGAAGACCGACCCTTTGGGCCCCAGCATTTT; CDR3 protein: CASSEDRPFGPQHF
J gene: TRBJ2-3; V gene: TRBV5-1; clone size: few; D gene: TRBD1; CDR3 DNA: TGCGCCAGCAGCTTAAGTGGACAGGGGTCCGATACGCAGTATTTT; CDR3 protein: CASSLSGQGSDTQYF
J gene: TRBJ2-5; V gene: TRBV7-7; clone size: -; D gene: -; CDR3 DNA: TGTGCTAGCAGCTTAAACGAGCAAGAGACCCAGTACTTC; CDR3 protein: CASSLNEQETQYF
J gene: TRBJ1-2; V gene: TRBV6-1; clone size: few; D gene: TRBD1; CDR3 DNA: TGTGCCAGCAGCGGGACAGGGAAGAGTTATGGCTACACCTTC; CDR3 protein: CASSGTGKSYGYTF
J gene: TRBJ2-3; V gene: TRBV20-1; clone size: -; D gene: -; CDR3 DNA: TGCAGTGCTTATCTAGGGAGTTCCGATACGCAGTATTTT; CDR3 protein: CSAYLGSSDTQYF
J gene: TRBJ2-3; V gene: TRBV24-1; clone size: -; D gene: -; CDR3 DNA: TGTGCCACCAGTGACCCGACTAAGCCAGATACGCAGTATTTT; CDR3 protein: CATSDPTKPDTQYF
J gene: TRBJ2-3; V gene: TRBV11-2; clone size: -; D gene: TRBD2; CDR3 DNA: TGTGCCAGCAGCTTAGTGAGATTAGCGGGATTAACAGATACGCAGTATTTT; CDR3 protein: CASSLVRLAGLTDTQYF
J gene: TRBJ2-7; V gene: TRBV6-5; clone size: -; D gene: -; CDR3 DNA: TGTGCCAGTAGTTTTCGCGTGTGGGGTACCTACGAGCAGTACTTC; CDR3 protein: CASSFRVWGTYEQYF
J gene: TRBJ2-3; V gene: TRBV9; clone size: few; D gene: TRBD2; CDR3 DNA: TGTGCCAGCAGCATTTCCGGGACTAGCGGATTCACAGATACGCAGTATTTT; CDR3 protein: CASSISGTSGFTDTQYF
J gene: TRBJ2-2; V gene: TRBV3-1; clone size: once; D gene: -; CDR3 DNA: TGTGCCAGCAGCCAAGCCAAAGGGGAGCTGTTTTTT; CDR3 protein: CASSQAKGELFF
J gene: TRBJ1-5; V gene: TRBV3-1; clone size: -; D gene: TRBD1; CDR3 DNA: TGTGCCAGCAGCCAACGGGGACAGGGGAATCAGCCCCAGCATTTT; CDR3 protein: CASSQRGQGNQPQHF
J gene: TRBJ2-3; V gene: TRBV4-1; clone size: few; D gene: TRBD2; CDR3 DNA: TGCGCCAGCAGCCAAGAGACTAGCCCAGATACGCAGTATTTT; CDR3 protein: CASSQETSPDTQYF
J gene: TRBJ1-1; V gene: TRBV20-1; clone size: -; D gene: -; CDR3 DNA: TGCAGTGCTCCCGAAAGGGACGGGATGAACACTGAAGCTTTCTTT; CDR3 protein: CSAPERDGMNTEAFF
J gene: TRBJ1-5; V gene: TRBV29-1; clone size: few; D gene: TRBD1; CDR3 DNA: TGCAGCGTTGGGGACAGGTCAATCAAGCCCCAGCATTTT; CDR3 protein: CSVGDRSIKPQHF
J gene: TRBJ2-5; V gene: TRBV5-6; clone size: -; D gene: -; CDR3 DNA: TGTGCCAGCAGCTTGGTAGACAGGCAAGAGACCCAGTACTTC; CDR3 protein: CASSLVDRQETQYF
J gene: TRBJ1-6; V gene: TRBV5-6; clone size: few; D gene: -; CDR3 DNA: TGTGCCAGCAGCAGAGGGACTAGCTATAATTCACCCCTCCACTTT; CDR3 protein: CASSRGTSYNSPLHF
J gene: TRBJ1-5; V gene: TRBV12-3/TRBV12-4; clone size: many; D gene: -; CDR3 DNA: TGTGCCACTTCCTTCTCCAATCAGCCCCAGCATTTT; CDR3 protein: CATSFSNQPQHF
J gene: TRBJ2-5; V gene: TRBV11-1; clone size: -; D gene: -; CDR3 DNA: TGTGCCAGCAGCTTAGACAGGGTTCTAGAGACCCAGTACTTC; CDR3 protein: CASSLDRVLETQYF
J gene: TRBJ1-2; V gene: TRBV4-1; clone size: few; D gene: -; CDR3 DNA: TGCGCCAGCAGCCAAGCCCCCGGGACCTCTAACTATGGCTACACCTTC; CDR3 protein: CASSQAPGTSNYGYTF
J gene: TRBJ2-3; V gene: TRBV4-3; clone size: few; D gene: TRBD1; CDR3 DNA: TGCGCCAGCAGCCTTAATACAGGGGTGTTTGGGACAGATACGCAGTATTTT; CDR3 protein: CASSLNTGVFGTDTQYF
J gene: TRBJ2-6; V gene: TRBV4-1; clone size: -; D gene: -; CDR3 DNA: TGCGCCAGCAGCCAAGATGGAGGGGACTCTGGGGCCAACGTCCTGACTTTC; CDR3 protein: CASSQDGGDSGANVLTF
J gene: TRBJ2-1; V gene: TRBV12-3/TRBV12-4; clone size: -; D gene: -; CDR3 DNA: TGTGCCAGCAGTTTACTGGGGCTATGGGGCAATGAGCAGTTCTTC; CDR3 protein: CASSLLGLWGNEQFF
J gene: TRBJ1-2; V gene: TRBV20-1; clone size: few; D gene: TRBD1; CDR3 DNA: TGCAGTGCCCGGACAGGGGCCAGAACTAACTATGGCTACACCTTC; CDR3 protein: CSARTGARTNYGYTF
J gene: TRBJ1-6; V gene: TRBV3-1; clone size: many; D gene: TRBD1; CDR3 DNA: TGTGCCAGCAGCAAGACAGGGGGCATAAAATCACCCCTCCACTTT; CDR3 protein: CASSKTGGIKSPLHF
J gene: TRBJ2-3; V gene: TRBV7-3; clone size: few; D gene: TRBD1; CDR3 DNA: TGTGCCAGCAGCCAACTAGGGGGACAGTTTACGCAGTATTTT; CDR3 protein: CASSQLGGQFTQYF
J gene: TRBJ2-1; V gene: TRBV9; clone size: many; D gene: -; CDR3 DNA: TGTGCCAGCAGCGTACTACCAAGCAAACCTAAGAATGAGCAGTTCTTC; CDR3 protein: CASSVLPSKPKNEQFF
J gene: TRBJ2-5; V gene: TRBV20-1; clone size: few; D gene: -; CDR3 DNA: TGCAGTGCTAGCCCCCGTGGTCGGAACCAAGAGACCCAGTACTTC; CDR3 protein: CSASPRGRNQETQYF
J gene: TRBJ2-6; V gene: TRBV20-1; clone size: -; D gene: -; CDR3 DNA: TGCAGTGCTAAAACGGAGACATCTGGGGCCAACGTCCTGACTTTC; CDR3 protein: CSAKTETSGANVLTF
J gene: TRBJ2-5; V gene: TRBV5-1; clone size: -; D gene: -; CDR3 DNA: TGCGCCAGCAGCCCGAACTCCCCCTCGAGAGAGACCCAGTACTTC; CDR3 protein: CASSPNSPSRETQYF
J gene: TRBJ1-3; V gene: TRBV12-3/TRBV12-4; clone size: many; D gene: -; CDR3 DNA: TGTGCCACCTCCACCCCGGGGACGGCTGGAAACACCATATATTTT; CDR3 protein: CATSTPGTAGNTIYF
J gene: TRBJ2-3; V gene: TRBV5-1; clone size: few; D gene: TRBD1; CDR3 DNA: TGCGCCAGCAGCTTGGCCACGGGGACAGGTTTCACAGATACGCAGTATTTT; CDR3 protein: CASSLATGTGFTDTQYF
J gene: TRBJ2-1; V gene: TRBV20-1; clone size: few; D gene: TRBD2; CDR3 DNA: TGCAGTGTTGGGGGGGACCGGGGGTACAATGAGCAGTTCTTC; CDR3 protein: CSVGGDRGYNEQFF